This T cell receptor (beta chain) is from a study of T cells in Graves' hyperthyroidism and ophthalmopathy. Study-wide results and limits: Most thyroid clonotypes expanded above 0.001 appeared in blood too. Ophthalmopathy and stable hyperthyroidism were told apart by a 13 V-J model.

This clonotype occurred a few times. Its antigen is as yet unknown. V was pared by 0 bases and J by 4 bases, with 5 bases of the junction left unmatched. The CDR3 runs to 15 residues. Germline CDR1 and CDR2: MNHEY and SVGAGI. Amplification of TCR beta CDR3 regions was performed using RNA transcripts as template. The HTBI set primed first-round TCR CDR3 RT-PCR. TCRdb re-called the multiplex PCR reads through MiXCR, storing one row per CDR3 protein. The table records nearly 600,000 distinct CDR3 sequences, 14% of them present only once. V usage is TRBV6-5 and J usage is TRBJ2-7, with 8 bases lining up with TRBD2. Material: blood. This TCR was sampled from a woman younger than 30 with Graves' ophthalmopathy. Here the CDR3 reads CASSYSETSVYEQYF. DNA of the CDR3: TGTGCCAGCAGTTACTCGGAGACTAGCGTTTACGAGCAGTACTTC.